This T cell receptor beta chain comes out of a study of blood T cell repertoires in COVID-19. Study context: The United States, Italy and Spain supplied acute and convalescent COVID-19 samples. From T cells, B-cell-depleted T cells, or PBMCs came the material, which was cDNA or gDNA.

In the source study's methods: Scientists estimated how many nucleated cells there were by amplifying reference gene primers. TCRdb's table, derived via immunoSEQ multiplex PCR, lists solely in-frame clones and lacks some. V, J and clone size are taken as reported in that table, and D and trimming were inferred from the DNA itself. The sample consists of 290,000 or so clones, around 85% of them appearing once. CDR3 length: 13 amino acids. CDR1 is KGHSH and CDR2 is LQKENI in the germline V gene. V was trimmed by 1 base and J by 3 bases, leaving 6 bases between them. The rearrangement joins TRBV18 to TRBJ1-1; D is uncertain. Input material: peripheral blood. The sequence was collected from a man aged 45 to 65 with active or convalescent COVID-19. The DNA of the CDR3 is TGTGCCAGCTCACCACGAGGTCACACTGAAGCTTTCTTT. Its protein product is CASSPRGHTEAFF.